This is a list of T cell receptor beta chains from one sample in a study of T cells in Graves' hyperthyroidism and ophthalmopathy. TCRdb re-called the multiplex PCR reads with MiXCR, one entry per CDR3 protein. The sample shows approximately 360,000 distinct CDR3 sequences, around 14% of them seen only once. Sequenced material: blood. These receptors were collected from a woman under 30 with Graves' hyperthyroidism that later progressed to Graves' ophthalmopathy. Both conserved end residues are part of each CDR3. Each record gives: V gene, J gene, clone size, D gene, CDR3 protein, CDR3 DNA. The D gene is left open where the match is weak. Clone size appears in some rows only: once, few, many, or a class for an expanded clone.

v_gene: TRBV6-1
j_gene: TRBJ2-2
abundance: -
d_gene: TRBD1
CDR3aa: CASSRGGTGDAGELFF
CDR3nt: TGTGCCAGCAGTAGGGGGGGGACAGGGGACGCCGGGGAGCTGTTTTTT

v_gene: TRBV6-1
j_gene: TRBJ2-7
abundance: few
d_gene: TRBD1
CDR3aa: CASSSRQGAANEQYF
CDR3nt: TGTGCCAGCAGTTCCAGACAGGGGGCTGCCAACGAGCAGTACTTC

v_gene: TRBV20-1
j_gene: TRBJ2-7
abundance: few
d_gene: -
CDR3aa: CSARDPGKTYEQYF
CDR3nt: TGCAGTGCTAGAGACCCCGGCAAGACATACGAGCAGTACTTC

v_gene: TRBV28
j_gene: TRBJ1-4
abundance: many
d_gene: -
CDR3aa: CASSLHHTREKLFF
CDR3nt: TGTGCCAGCAGTCTACATCATACCCGAGAAAAACTGTTTTTT

v_gene: TRBV7-9
j_gene: TRBJ1-4
abundance: many
d_gene: -
CDR3aa: CASSVDRRNEKLFF
CDR3nt: TGTGCCAGCAGCGTAGACAGGAGGAATGAAAAACTGTTTTTT

v_gene: TRBV6-1
j_gene: TRBJ2-5
abundance: many
d_gene: TRBD1
CDR3aa: CASSDSAGTGRKTQYF
CDR3nt: TGTGCCAGCAGTGATTCCGCCGGGACAGGGAGGAAGACCCAGTACTTC

v_gene: TRBV20-1
j_gene: TRBJ2-5
abundance: many
d_gene: -
CDR3aa: CSAWTGSGGTQYF
CDR3nt: TGCAGTGCTTGGACAGGGTCGGGAGGGACCCAGTACTTC

v_gene: TRBV5-1
j_gene: TRBJ1-2
abundance: -
d_gene: TRBD1
CDR3aa: CASSGEGGQLSNYGYTF
CDR3nt: TGCGCCAGCAGCGGAGAGGGGGGACAGCTATCTAACTATGGCTACACCTTC

v_gene: TRBV7-2
j_gene: TRBJ2-1
abundance: many
d_gene: TRBD2
CDR3aa: CASSQREATSNSYNEQFF
CDR3nt: TGTGCCAGCAGCCAGCGGGAGGCCACTTCCAATTCCTACAATGAGCAGTTCTTC

v_gene: TRBV11-2
j_gene: TRBJ2-2
abundance: many
d_gene: -
CDR3aa: CASSPQYNTGELFF
CDR3nt: TGTGCCAGCAGCCCGCAATACAACACCGGGGAGCTGTTTTTT

v_gene: TRBV6-1
j_gene: TRBJ2-3
abundance: many
d_gene: TRBD2
CDR3aa: CASTREGTDTQYF
CDR3nt: TGTGCCAGCACCAGGGAGGGGACAGATACGCAGTATTTT

v_gene: TRBV20-1
j_gene: TRBJ1-5
abundance: many
d_gene: -
CDR3aa: CSARLPGGQPQHF
CDR3nt: TGCAGTGCTAGGCTTCCGGGTGGTCAGCCCCAGCATTTT

v_gene: TRBV18
j_gene: TRBJ1-2
abundance: many
d_gene: -
CDR3aa: CASSADSTIGYGYTF
CDR3nt: TGTGCCAGCTCAGCCGACAGCACGATTGGCTATGGCTACACCTTC

v_gene: TRBV11-1
j_gene: TRBJ1-2
abundance: -
d_gene: -
CDR3aa: CASSRAGRGYTF
CDR3nt: TGTGCCAGCAGCCGGGCAGGGCGAGGCTACACCTTC

v_gene: TRBV28
j_gene: TRBJ1-1
abundance: -
d_gene: TRBD1
CDR3aa: CASSLGQWDSLLNTEAFF
CDR3nt: TGTGCCAGCAGTTTGGGGCAATGGGACAGCCTACTGAACACTGAAGCTTTCTTT

v_gene: TRBV7-9
j_gene: TRBJ2-7
abundance: -
d_gene: TRBD2
CDR3aa: CASSSGGAGGYYEQYF
CDR3nt: TGTGCCAGCAGTTCCGGGGGGGCGGGGGGGTACTACGAGCAGTACTTC

v_gene: TRBV11-2
j_gene: TRBJ2-5
abundance: many
d_gene: -
CDR3aa: CASSLVGSKDQETQYF
CDR3nt: TGTGCCAGCAGCTTAGTTGGGAGCAAGGACCAAGAGACCCAGTACTTC

v_gene: TRBV19
j_gene: TRBJ1-1
abundance: many
d_gene: -
CDR3aa: CASSPGQLNTEAFF
CDR3nt: TGTGCCAGCAGCCCGGGACAACTGAACACTGAAGCTTTCTTT

v_gene: TRBV27
j_gene: TRBJ1-2
abundance: many
d_gene: TRBD1
CDR3aa: CASSLGGGGQGYTF
CDR3nt: TGTGCCAGCAGTTTAGGAGGGGGCGGGCAGGGCTACACCTTC

v_gene: TRBV5-6
j_gene: TRBJ2-1
abundance: few
d_gene: -
CDR3aa: CASTLSGFTVSYNEQFF
CDR3nt: TGTGCCAGCACCCTATCTGGCTTTACAGTCTCCTACAATGAGCAGTTCTTC

v_gene: TRBV28
j_gene: TRBJ2-2
abundance: many
d_gene: TRBD1
CDR3aa: CASSLWGRDRANTGELFF
CDR3nt: TGTGCCAGCAGTTTATGGGGGCGGGACAGGGCAAACACCGGGGAGCTGTTTTTT

v_gene: TRBV20-1
j_gene: TRBJ1-6
abundance: -
d_gene: -
CDR3aa: CSARDKWGSSNNSPLHF
CDR3nt: TGCAGTGCTAGAGATAAGTGGGGCAGCTCCAATAATTCACCCCTCCACTTT

v_gene: TRBV6-1
j_gene: TRBJ2-1
abundance: many
d_gene: -
CDR3aa: CASMRTTSLREQFF
CDR3nt: TGTGCCAGCATGAGGACTACCTCCCTTAGAGAGCAGTTCTTC

v_gene: TRBV20-1
j_gene: TRBJ2-1
abundance: many
d_gene: TRBD2
CDR3aa: CSARDPGLAGFNEQFF
CDR3nt: TGCAGTGCTAGAGATCCAGGACTAGCGGGATTCAATGAGCAGTTCTTC

v_gene: TRBV20-1
j_gene: TRBJ2-1
abundance: -
d_gene: -
CDR3aa: CSARDRESSYNEQFF
CDR3nt: TGCAGTGCTAGAGATCGCGAGAGCTCCTACAATGAGCAGTTCTTC

v_gene: TRBV13
j_gene: TRBJ2-2
abundance: few
d_gene: -
CDR3aa: CASRPTDREGWNTGELFF
CDR3nt: TGTGCCAGCAGACCCACGGACAGGGAGGGATGGAACACCGGGGAGCTGTTTTTT

v_gene: TRBV28
j_gene: TRBJ2-3
abundance: few
d_gene: TRBD1
CDR3aa: CATRGTGGTQYF
CDR3nt: TGTGCCACGAGGGGGACAGGGGGTACGCAGTATTTT

v_gene: TRBV7-2
j_gene: TRBJ2-3
abundance: many
d_gene: TRBD2
CDR3aa: CASSAQAGGSDTQYF
CDR3nt: TGTGCCAGCAGCGCCCAAGCGGGAGGATCAGATACGCAGTATTTT

v_gene: TRBV12-3/TRBV12-4
j_gene: TRBJ2-1
abundance: many
d_gene: TRBD1
CDR3aa: CASRKDRGAAQFF
CDR3nt: TGTGCCAGCAGGAAAGACAGGGGCGCAGCCCAGTTCTTC

v_gene: TRBV6-1
j_gene: TRBJ2-5
abundance: -
d_gene: -
CDR3aa: CASSRAALKETQYF
CDR3nt: TGTGCCAGCAGCCGAGCGGCTCTCAAAGAGACCCAGTACTTC